One T cell receptor (beta chain) is described in this entry. Its antigen has not been determined. No base qualities exist here, and no much larger clone lies one base off it. Patients with a history of autoimmune disease or receiving systemic immunosuppression were excluded from the trial. Peripheral blood for TCR sequencing was drawn from every dose cohort at baseline, at cycle 4 day 1 and at cycle 7 day 1. The samples were taken from a phase I, first-in-human, multicenter, open-label dose-escalation trial of ivuxolimab. Adults with locally advanced or metastatic head and neck squamous cell, hepatocellular, melanoma or renal cell carcinoma were enrolled in the trial. Before TCR sequencing, CD4+ and CD8+ T cells were separately sorted from peripheral blood. The sample originates from a study of OX40 agonist ivuxolimab in advanced cancers. The study in broad terms: The costimulatory receptor OX40 (CD134) was targeted by ivuxolimab, a fully human IgG2 agonistic monoclonal antibody. Of the approximately 54 patients in dose escalation, about 20 had hepatocellular carcinoma, some 15 had melanoma, 9 had renal cell carcinoma and 9 had head and neck cancer. Peripheral TCRbeta sequencing aimed to test whether ivuxolimab altered TCR sequence diversity and caused clonal T-cell expansion. In the dose-escalation cohort, roughly 82% of patients were male, and the mean age was 60 years with a range of about 20 to 80. Three dose-escalation patients achieved partial responses, one with hepatocellular carcinoma and two with cutaneous melanoma. Intravenous ivuxolimab was administered to patients every 2 weeks at six dose levels: 0.01, 0.1, 0.3, 1.5, 3 and 10 mg/kg. Prior anti-PD-1, anti-PD-L1 or anti-CTLA-4 therapy was permitted, and about 40% of dose-escalation patients had received checkpoint inhibitors. The paper reports the monotherapy dose-escalation portion (N ≈ 52 patients) of the phase I ivuxolimab trial.

For sequencing of the TCRbeta CDR3 region, genomic DNA was extracted from the sorted cells. TCRbeta CDR3 regions were sequenced using the immunoSEQ Assay. TCRdb took this table from immuneACCESS and kept in-frame rearrangements with V and J called. Such tables lack part of the clones; where checked against another copy, unresolved V genes explain under half of the gap, and the rest is unexplained. This sample has 20,000 to 25,000 clones in its table, and 80% to 90% of those were observed once. The leading ten clones occupy about 15% of the sample. What the authors observed across the whole study: In partial responders in the 0.1-3.0 mg/kg groups, normalized peripheral clonal expansion was found to be among the lowest, especially among CD8+ T cells. On average, CD8+ T cells showed more expanded clones than CD4+ T cells after ivuxolimab. Antigen specificity was not determined for the clonally expanded peripheral T cells. Low levels of normalized T-cell clonal expansion were also seen in some nonresponding patients. At doses of 0.1 to 3.0 mg/kg, clonal expansion of both CD4+ and CD8+ T cells in blood was seen between baseline and week 6.

V is trimmed back by 2 bases and J by 0 bases, and the junction contains 1 base that no gene match accounts for. From the cysteine through the phenylalanine, the CDR3 covers 15 amino acids. The read is trimmed to its CDR3 DNA, 45 bases read in frame from base 1. From the germline V gene, CDR1 is SGHNT and CDR2 is YENEEA. Sequenced material: CD4+ or CD8+ T cells sorted from blood, taken in a trial of the OX40 agonist ivuxolimab. The sequence was collected from an adult with an advanced solid tumor such as melanoma, head and neck, liver or kidney cancer. The sequence joins TRBV11-3 to TRBJ2-7, with 10 bases in between that match TRBD2. CDR3 reads: CASSLPSGSSYEQYF. The bases are TGTGCCAGCAGCTTACCTAGCGGGAGCTCCTACGAGCAGTACTTC.